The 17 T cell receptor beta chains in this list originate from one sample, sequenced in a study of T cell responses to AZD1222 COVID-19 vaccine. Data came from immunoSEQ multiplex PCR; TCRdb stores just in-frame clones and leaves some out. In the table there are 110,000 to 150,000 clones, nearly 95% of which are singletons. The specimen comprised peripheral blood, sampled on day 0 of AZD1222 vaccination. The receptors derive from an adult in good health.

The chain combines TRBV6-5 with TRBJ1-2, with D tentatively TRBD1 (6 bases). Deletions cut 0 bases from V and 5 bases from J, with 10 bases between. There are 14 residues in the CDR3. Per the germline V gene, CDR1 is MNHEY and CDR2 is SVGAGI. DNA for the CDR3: TGTGCCAGCAGTTACTCGGGGGCAGGTTATGGCTACACCTTC. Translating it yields CASSYSGAGYGYTF.

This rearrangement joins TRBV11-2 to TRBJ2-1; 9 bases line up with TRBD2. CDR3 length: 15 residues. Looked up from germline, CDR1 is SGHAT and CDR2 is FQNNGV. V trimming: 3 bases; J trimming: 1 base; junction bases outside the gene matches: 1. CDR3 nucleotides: TGTGCCAGCAGCTTCGCGGGAGGGTCCTACAATGAGCAGTTCTTC. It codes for CASSFAGGSYNEQFF.

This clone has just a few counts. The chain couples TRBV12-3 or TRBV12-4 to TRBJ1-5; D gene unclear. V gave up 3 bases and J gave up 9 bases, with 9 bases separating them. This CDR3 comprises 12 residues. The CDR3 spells CASSFGRPPQHF. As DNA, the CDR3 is TGTGCCAGCAGTTTCGGACGTCCGCCCCAGCATTTT.

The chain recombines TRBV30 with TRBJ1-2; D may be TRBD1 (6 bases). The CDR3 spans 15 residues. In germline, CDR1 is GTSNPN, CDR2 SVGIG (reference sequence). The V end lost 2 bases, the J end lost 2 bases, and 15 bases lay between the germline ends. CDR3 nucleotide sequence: TGTGCCTGGAGTACCTGGGGACACCTAAACTATGGCTACACCTTC. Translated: CAWSTWGHLNYGYTF.

The CDR3 region has the DNA TGTGCCAGCAGTTACCTGGGGAGTTACAATGAGCAGTTCTTC. Its translation: CASSYLGSYNEQFF. The chain has TRBV6-2 or TRBV6-3 and TRBJ2-1, with D tentatively TRBD2 (5 bases). The CDR3 loop spans 14 amino acids. Germline CDR1 and CDR2: MNHEY and SVGEGT. Trimming removed 2 bases from V and 4 bases from J, with 9 bases in between.

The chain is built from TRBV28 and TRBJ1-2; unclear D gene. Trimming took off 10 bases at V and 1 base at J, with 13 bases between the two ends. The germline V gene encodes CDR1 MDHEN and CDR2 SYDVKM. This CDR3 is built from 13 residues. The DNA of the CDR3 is TGTGCCATCCTGGACGGAGTTAACTATGGCTACACCTTC. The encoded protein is CAILDGVNYGYTF.

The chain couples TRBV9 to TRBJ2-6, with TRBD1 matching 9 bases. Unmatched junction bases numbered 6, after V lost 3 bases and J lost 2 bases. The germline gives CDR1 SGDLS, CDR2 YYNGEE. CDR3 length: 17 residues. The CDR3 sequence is CASSEGQGGPGANVLTF. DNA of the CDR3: TGTGCCAGCAGCGAGGGACAGGGTGGCCCTGGGGCCAACGTCCTGACTTTC.

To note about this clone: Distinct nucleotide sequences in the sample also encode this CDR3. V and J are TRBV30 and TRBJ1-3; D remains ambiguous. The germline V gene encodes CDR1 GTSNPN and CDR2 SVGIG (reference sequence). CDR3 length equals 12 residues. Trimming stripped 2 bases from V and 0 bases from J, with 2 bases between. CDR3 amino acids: CAWSPSGNTIYF. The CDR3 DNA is TGTGCCTGGAGTCCCTCTGGAAACACCATATATTTT. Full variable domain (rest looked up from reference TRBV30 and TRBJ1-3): SQTIHQWPATLVQPVGSPLSLECTVEGTSNPNLYWYRQAAGRGLQLLFYSVGIGQISSEVPQNLSASRPQDRQFILSSKKLLLSDSGFYLCAWSPSGNTIYFGEGSWLTVV.

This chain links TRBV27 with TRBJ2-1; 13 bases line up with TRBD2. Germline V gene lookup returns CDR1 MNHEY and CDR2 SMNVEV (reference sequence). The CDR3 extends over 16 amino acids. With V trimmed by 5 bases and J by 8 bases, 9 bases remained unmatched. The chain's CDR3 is CASSQRTSGRPDEQFF. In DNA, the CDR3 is TGTGCCAGCAGTCAAAGGACTAGCGGGAGACCGGATGAGCAGTTCTTC.

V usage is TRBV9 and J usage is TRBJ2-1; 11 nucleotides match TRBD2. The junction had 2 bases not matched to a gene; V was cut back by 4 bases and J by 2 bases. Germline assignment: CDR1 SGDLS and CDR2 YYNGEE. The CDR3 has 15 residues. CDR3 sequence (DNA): TGTGCCAGCAGCACGACTAGCGGGGCCTACAATGAGCAGTTCTTC. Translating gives CASSTTSGAYNEQFF.

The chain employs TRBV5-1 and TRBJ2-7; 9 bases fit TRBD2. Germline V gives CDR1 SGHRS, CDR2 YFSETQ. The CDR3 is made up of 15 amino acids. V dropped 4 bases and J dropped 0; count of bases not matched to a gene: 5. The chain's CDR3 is CASSPGSGSSYEQYF. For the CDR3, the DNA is TGCGCCAGCAGCCCCGGTAGCGGGAGCTCCTACGAGCAGTACTTC. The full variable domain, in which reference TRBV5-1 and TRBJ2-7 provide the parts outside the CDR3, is KAGVTQTPRYLIKTRGQQVTLSCSPISGHRSVSWYQQTPGQGLQFLFEYFSETQRNKGNFPGRFSGRQFSNSRSEMNVSTLELGDSALYLCASSPGSGSSYEQYFGPGTRLTVT.

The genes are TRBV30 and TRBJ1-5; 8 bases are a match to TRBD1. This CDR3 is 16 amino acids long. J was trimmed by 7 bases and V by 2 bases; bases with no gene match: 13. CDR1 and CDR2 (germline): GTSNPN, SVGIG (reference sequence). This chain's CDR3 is CAWSNRPGGARQPQHF. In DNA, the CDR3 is TGTGCCTGGAGTAATCGTCCAGGGGGCGCGCGGCAGCCCCAGCATTTT.

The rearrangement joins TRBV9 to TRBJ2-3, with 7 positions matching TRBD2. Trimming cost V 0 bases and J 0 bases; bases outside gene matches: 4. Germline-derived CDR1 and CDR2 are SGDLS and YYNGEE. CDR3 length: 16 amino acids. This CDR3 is CASSVVGSGSTDTQYF. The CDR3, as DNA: TGTGCCAGCAGCGTAGTCGGTAGCGGGAGCACAGATACGCAGTATTTT.

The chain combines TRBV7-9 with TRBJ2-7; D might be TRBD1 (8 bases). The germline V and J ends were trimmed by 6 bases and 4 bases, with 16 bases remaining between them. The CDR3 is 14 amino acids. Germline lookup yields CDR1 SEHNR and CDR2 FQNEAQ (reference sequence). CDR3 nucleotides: TGTGCCAGCAGTCAAGGACAGGGAGGGTACGAGCAGTACTTC. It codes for CASSQGQGGYEQYF.

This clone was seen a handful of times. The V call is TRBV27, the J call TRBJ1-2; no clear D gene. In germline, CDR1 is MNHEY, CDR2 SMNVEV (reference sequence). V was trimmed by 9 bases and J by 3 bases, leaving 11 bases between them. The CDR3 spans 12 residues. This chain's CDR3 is CARFDFDYGYTF. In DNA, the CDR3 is TGTGCCAGATTTGACTTTGACTATGGCTACACCTTC.

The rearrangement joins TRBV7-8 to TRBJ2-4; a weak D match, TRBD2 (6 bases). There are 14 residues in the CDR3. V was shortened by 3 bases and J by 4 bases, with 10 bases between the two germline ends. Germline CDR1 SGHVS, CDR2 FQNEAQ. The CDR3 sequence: CASSLGGFKNIQYF. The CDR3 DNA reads TGTGCCAGCAGCTTGGGGGGATTTAAAAACATTCAGTACTTC.

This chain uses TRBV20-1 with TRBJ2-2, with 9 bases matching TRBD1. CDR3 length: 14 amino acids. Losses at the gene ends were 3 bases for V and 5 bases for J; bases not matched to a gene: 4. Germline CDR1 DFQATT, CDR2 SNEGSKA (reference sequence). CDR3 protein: CSASPGQGTGELFF. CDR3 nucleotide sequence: TGCAGTGCTAGTCCGGGACAGGGTACCGGGGAGCTGTTTTTT.